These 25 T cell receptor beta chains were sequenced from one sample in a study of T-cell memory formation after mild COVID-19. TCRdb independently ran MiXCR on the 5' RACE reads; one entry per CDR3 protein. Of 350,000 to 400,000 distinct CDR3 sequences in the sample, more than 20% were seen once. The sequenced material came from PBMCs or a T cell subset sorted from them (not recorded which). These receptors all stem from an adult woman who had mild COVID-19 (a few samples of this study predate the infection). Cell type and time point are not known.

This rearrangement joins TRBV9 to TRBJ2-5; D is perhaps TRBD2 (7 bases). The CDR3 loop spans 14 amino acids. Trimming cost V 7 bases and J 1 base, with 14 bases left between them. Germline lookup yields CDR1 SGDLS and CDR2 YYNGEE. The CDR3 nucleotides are TGTGCCAGCTCCGTCGGGGGGCCCCAAGAGACCCAGTACTTC. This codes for CASSVGGPQETQYF.

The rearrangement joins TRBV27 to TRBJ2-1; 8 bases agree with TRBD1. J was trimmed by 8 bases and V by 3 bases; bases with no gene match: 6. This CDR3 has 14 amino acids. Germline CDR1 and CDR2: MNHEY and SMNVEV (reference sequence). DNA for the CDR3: TGTGCCAGCAGTTTGGGGGACAGGCACCATGAGCAGTTCTTC. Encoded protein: CASSLGDRHHEQFF.

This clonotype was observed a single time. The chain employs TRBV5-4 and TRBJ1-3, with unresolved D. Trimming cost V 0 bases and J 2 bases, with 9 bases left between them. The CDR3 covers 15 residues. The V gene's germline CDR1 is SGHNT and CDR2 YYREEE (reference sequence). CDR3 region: CASSLDAQPGNTIYF. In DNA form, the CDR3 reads TGTGCCAGCAGCTTGGACGCTCAACCTGGAAACACCATATATTTT. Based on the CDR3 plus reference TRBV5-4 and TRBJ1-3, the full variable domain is ETGVTQSPTHLIKTRGQQVTLRCSSQSGHNTVSWYQQALGQGPQFIFQYYREEENGRGNFPPRFSGLQFPNYSSELNVNALELDDSALYLCASSLDAQPGNTIYFGEGSWLTVV.

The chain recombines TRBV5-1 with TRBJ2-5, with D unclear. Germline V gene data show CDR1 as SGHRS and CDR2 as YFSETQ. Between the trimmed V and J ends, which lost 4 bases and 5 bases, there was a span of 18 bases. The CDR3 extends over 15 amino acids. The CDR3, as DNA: TGCGCCAGCAGCGGCGTCGTGGGCAGCACGGAGACCCAGTACTTC. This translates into CASSGVVGSTETQYF.

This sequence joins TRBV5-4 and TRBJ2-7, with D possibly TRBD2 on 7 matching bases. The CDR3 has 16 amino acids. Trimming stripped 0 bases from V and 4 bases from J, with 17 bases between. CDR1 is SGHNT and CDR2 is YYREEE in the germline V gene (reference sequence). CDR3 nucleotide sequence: TGTGCCAGCAGCTTGGGACCCCTGGGGGGGCCGTACGAGCAGTACTTC. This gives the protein CASSLGPLGGPYEQYF.

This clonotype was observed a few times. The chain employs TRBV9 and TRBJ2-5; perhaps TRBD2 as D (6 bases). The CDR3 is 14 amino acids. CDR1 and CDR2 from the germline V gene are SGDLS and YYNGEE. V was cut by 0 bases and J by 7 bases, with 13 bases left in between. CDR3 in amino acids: CASSVEEGPGTQYF. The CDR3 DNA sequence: TGTGCCAGCAGCGTAGAGGAGGGGCCGGGGACCCAGTACTTC.

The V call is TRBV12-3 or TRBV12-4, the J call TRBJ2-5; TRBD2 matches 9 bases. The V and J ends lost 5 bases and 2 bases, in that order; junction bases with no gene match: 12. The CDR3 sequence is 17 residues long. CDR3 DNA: TGTGCCAGCAGTCAGACCTCCGGACTAGCGTTTCAAGAGACCCAGTACTTC. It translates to CASSQTSGLAFQETQYF.

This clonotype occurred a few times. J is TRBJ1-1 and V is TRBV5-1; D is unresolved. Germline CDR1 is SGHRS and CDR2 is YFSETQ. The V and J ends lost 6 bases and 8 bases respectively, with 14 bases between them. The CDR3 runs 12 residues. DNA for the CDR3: TGCGCCAGCAACCCGGATAGAACCGAAGCTTTCTTT. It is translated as CASNPDRTEAFF.

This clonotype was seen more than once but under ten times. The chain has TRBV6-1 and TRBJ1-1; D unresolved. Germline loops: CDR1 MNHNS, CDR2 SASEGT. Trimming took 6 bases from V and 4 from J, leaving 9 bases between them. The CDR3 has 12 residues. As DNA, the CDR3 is TGTGCCAGCAGGGACTGGGGCACTGAAGCTTTCTTT. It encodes CASRDWGTEAFF.

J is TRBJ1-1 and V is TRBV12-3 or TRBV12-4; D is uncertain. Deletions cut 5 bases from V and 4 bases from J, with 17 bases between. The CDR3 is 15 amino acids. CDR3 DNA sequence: TGTGCCAGCAGTCCCCTGCCCGAGGGTAGCACTGAAGCTTTCTTT. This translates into CASSPLPEGSTEAFF.

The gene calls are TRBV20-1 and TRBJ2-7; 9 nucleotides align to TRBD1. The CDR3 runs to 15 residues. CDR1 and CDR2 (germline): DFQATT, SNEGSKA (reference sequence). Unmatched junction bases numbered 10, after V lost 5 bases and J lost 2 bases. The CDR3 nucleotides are TGCAGTGCTTGGAGACCCGGGACAGGGACCTACGAGCAGTACTTC. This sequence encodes CSAWRPGTGTYEQYF.

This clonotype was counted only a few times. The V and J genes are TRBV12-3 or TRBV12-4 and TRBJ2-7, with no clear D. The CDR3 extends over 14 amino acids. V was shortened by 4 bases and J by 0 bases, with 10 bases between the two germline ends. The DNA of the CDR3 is TGTGCCAGCAGTTCCCAACAGACCTCCTACGAGCAGTACTTC. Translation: CASSSQQTSYEQYF.

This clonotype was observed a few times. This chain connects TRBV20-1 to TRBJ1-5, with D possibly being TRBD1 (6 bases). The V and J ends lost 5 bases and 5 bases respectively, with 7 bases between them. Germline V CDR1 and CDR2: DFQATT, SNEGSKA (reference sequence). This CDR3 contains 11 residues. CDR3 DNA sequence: TGCAGTGCTGGGGGCGATCAGCCCCAGCATTTT. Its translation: CSAGGDQPQHF.

The CDR3 reads CSAGGDRRYEQYF. DNA of the CDR3: TGCAGCGCCGGTGGGGACAGGAGGTACGAGCAGTACTTC. V usage is TRBV29-1 and J usage is TRBJ2-7; 8 bases line up with TRBD1. This CDR3 spans 13 amino acids. Looked up from germline, CDR1 is SQVTM and CDR2 is ANQGSEA. V shed 7 bases and J 4 bases; nucleotides not matched to a gene: 9.

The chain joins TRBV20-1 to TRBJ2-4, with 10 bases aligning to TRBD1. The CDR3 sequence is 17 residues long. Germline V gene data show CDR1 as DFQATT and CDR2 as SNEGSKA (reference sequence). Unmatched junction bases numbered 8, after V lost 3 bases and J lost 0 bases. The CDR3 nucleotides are TGCAGTGCTAGGGAGCCGGGACAGGGGTTAGCCAAAAACATTCAGTACTTC. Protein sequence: CSAREPGQGLAKNIQYF.

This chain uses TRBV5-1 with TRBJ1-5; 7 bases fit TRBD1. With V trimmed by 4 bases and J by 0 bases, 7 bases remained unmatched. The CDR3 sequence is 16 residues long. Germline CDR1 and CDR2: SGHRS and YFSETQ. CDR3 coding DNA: TGCGCCAGCAGCAAAGGGACAGCAGATAGCAATCAGCCCCAGCATTTT. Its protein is CASSKGTADSNQPQHF.

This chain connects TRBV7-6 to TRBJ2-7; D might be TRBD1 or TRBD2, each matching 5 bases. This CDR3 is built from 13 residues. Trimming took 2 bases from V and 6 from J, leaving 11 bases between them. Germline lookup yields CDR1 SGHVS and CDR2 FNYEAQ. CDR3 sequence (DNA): TGTGCCAGCAGCTTATATCCAGGGAGCGAGCAGTACTTC. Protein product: CASSLYPGSEQYF.

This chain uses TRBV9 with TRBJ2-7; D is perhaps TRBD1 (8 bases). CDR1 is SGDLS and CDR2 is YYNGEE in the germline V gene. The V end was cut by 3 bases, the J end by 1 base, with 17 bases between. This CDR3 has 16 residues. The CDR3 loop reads CASSAGEGQASYEQYF. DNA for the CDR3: TGTGCCAGCAGCGCGGGGGAGGGACAGGCGTCCTACGAGCAGTACTTC.

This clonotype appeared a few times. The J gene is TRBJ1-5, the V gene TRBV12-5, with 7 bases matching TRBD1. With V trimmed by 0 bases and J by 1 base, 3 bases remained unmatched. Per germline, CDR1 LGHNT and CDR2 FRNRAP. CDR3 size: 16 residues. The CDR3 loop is CASGLVRTGSNQPQHF. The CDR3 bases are TGTGCTAGTGGTTTGGTTCGGACAGGCAGCAATCAGCCCCAGCATTTT.

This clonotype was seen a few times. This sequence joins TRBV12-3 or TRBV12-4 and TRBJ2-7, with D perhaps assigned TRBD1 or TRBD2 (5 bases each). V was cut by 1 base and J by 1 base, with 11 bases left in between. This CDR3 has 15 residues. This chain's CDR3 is CASSLVGTGSYEQYF. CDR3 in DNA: TGTGCCAGCAGTTTAGTCGGGACGGGGTCCTACGAGCAGTACTTC.

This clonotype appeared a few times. The chain's CDR3 is CASSEKGQGLGETQYF. DNA for the CDR3: TGTGCCAGCAGTGAGAAGGGACAGGGGTTAGGCGAGACCCAGTACTTC. J is TRBJ2-5 and V is TRBV2; 10 bases agree with TRBD1. V shed 3 bases and J 5 bases; nucleotides not matched to a gene: 9. Germline assignment: CDR1 SNHLY and CDR2 FYNNEI. CDR3 length: 16 amino acids.

The CDR3 reads CSARDSGVYGYTF. The CDR3 DNA is TGCAGTGCTAGAGACAGCGGGGTCTATGGCTACACCTTC. V gene TRBV20-1 combines with J gene TRBJ1-2; D not resolved. V was clipped by 0 bases and J by 4 bases, with 9 bases between them. The CDR3 totals 13 residues. CDR1 and CDR2 from the germline V gene are DFQATT and SNEGSKA (reference sequence).

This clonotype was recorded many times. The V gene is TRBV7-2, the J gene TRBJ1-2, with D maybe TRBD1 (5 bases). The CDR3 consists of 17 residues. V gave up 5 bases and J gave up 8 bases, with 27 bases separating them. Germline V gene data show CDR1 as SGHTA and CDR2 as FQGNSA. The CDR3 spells CASSPDTPYGSRSGYTF. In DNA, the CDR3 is TGTGCCAGCAGCCCGGACACCCCTTACGGGTCCCGGTCCGGCTACACCTTC.

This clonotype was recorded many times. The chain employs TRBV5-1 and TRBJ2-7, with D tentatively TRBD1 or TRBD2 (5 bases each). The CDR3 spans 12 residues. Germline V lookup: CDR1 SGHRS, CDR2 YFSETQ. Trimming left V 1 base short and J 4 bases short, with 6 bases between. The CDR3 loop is CASSLWGYEQYF. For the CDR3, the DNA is TGCGCCAGCAGCTTGTGGGGGTACGAGCAGTACTTC.

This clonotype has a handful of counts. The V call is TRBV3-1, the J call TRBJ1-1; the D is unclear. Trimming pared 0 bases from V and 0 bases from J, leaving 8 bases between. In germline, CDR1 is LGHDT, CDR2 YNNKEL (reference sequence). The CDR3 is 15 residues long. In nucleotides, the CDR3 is TGTGCCAGCAGCCAAGATGTGATTATGAACACTGAAGCTTTCTTT. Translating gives CASSQDVIMNTEAFF.